This note documents a single T cell receptor beta chain sequence. This entry is derived from a study of blood T cell repertoires in COVID-19. Across the study: The origin of the acute and convalescent COVID-19 samples was the United States, Italy and Spain.

The V gene's germline CDR1 is SGHVS and CDR2 FNYEAQ. The CDR3 runs 14 residues. Trimming took off 5 bases at V and 1 base at J, with 10 bases between the two ends. Original processing notes: Quantification of nucleated cells was approximated via reference gene primer amplification. Clones were sequenced by immunoSEQ multiplex PCR, and TCRdb holds only the in-frame ones, with some missing. The V and J calls and clone size are taken from that table; D and trimming were inferred from the DNA. The table records fewer than 120,000 clones, roughly four fifths of them present only once. This sequence was found in a woman aged 55-70 years with acute or convalescent COVID-19. The specimen was peripheral blood. This sequence joins TRBV7-6 and TRBJ2-3; no clear D gene. The CDR3 reads CASSPSRGTDTQYF. The CDR3 DNA reads TGTGCCAGCAGCCCTAGTCGGGGCACAGATACGCAGTATTTT.